These T cell receptor beta chains were read from a single sample in a study of cytomegalovirus exposure and HLA in healthy donors. The repertoire was sequenced with immunoSEQ multiplex PCR; TCRdb's copy has only in-frame clones and lacks some. The profile covers 150,000 to 200,000 clones, with about 75% appearing a single time and 11% to 15% taken by the ten largest. Sample: PBMCs. These receptor sequences come from a man over 45 in good health and CMV-seropositive. CDR3s include the opening cysteine and the closing phenylalanine or tryptophan. D genes are given only for firm matches. Rows give clone size only sometimes, using once, few, many, or a class for an expanded clone.

abundance: .
j_gene: TRBJ2-3
v_gene: TRBV4-3
d_gene: TRBD2
CDR3aa: CASSQEVAGGNTDTQYF
CDR3nt: TGCGCCAGCAGCCAAGAAGTAGCGGGGGGGAACACAGATACGCAGTATTTT

abundance: .
j_gene: TRBJ2-3
v_gene: TRBV11-2
d_gene: .
CDR3aa: CASSFASDTQYF
CDR3nt: TGTGCCAGCAGCTTCGCGTCAGATACGCAGTATTTT

abundance: .
j_gene: TRBJ2-7
v_gene: TRBV15
d_gene: .
CDR3aa: CATSREGSPAYEQYF
CDR3nt: TGTGCCACCAGCAGAGAGGGCAGTCCGGCCTACGAGCAGTACTTC

abundance: .
j_gene: TRBJ1-3
v_gene: TRBV28
d_gene: .
CDR3aa: CASTGGGPGNTIYF
CDR3nt: TGTGCCAGCACTGGAGGAGGGCCCGGAAACACCATATATTTT

abundance: .
j_gene: TRBJ2-1
v_gene: TRBV2
d_gene: .
CDR3aa: CASTEPYSSYNEQFF
CDR3nt: TGTGCCAGCACTGAACCCTACAGCTCCTACAATGAGCAGTTCTTC

abundance: few
j_gene: TRBJ2-3
v_gene: TRBV11-3
d_gene: TRBD2
CDR3aa: CASSSVGLAGGTDTQYF
CDR3nt: TGTGCCAGCAGCTCGGTCGGACTAGCGGGGGGCACAGATACGCAGTATTTT

abundance: few
j_gene: TRBJ1-2
v_gene: TRBV18
d_gene: .
CDR3aa: CASSGGVNYGYTF
CDR3nt: TGTGCCAGCTCAGGAGGGGTAAACTATGGCTACACCTTC

abundance: .
j_gene: TRBJ2-1
v_gene: TRBV28
d_gene: .
CDR3aa: CASIPSVNNEQFF
CDR3nt: TGTGCCAGCATCCCTAGCGTGAACAATGAGCAGTTCTTC

abundance: .
j_gene: TRBJ1-1
v_gene: TRBV5-1
d_gene: TRBD1
CDR3aa: CASSLDSELRTGEAFF
CDR3nt: TGCGCCAGCAGCCTCGACTCGGAACTTCGGACAGGTGAAGCTTTCTTT

abundance: .
j_gene: TRBJ2-1
v_gene: TRBV10-3
d_gene: .
CDR3aa: CAISDIGGNEQFF
CDR3nt: TGTGCCATCAGTGACATAGGAGGCAATGAGCAGTTCTTC

abundance: .
j_gene: TRBJ1-2
v_gene: TRBV5-6
d_gene: TRBD1
CDR3aa: CASSFYWVRDRVFYGYTF
CDR3nt: TGTGCCAGCAGCTTTTATTGGGTGCGGGACAGGGTTTTCTATGGCTACACCTTC

abundance: few
j_gene: TRBJ2-7
v_gene: TRBV7-8
d_gene: .
CDR3aa: CASSGTRDNSYEQYF
CDR3nt: TGTGCCAGCAGCGGTACCAGGGACAACTCCTACGAGCAGTACTTC

abundance: .
j_gene: TRBJ2-3
v_gene: TRBV6-5
d_gene: .
CDR3aa: CASSYSPGRDTQYF
CDR3nt: TGTGCCAGCAGTTACTCTCCAGGGAGGGATACGCAGTATTTT

abundance: .
j_gene: TRBJ2-2
v_gene: TRBV5-5
d_gene: .
CDR3aa: CASTVRGAGELFF
CDR3nt: TGTGCCAGCACCGTAAGGGGCGCCGGGGAGCTGTTTTTT

abundance: many
j_gene: TRBJ2-3
v_gene: TRBV2
d_gene: .
CDR3aa: CASGPQGQGGDTQYF
CDR3nt: TGTGCCAGCGGTCCGCAAGGGCAGGGGGGAGATACGCAGTATTTT

abundance: once
j_gene: TRBJ2-1
v_gene: TRBV19
d_gene: .
CDR3aa: CASMETRPIYNEQFF
CDR3nt: TGTGCCAGTATGGAGACGCGTCCGATCTACAATGAGCAGTTCTTC